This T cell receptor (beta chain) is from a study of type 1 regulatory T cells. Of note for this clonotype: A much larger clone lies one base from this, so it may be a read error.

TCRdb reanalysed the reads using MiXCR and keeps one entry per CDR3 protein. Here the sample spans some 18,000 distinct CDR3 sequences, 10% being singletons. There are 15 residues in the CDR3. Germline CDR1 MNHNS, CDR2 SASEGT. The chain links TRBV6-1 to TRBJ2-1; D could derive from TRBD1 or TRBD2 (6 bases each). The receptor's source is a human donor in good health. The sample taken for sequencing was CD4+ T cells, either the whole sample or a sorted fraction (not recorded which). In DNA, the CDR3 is TGTGCCGGCAGGGGTGGGGTTGGGACTTTCCATGAGCAGTTCTTC. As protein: CAGRGGVGTFHEQFF.